The clone carrying this T cell receptor (beta chain) has more than one count but fewer than ten. What it binds is unknown. This specimen comes from a study of cytotoxic CD8 clonotypes in ibrutinib-treated CLL. Across the whole study: There were approximately ten relapsed/refractory patients and roughly 15 treatment-naive patients, and under 18 were IGHV unmutated.

TCRdb's copy holds only in-frame clones and misses some; the assay was immunoSEQ multiplex PCR. The sample contains over 130,000 clones, about 84% of which appear only once. Germline CDR1 and CDR2: SNHLY and FYNNEI. CDR3 length equals 14 residues. Unmatched junction bases numbered 10, after V lost 10 bases and J lost 4 bases. Study observations and caveats: Samples from sustained-remission and progressing patients were taken at different times. Contraction or stability on treatment characterized the public clonotypes, which were uncommon.

The clonotype comes from a human donor with chronic lymphocytic leukemia. The source was PBMCs, collected after 36 months of ibrutinib treatment. V gene TRBV2 combines with J gene TRBJ1-2; 9 bases align to TRBD1. The CDR3: CATSTGGRGYGYTF. Here the CDR3 DNA reads TGTGCCACGTCTACAGGGGGCAGAGGCTATGGCTACACCTTC.